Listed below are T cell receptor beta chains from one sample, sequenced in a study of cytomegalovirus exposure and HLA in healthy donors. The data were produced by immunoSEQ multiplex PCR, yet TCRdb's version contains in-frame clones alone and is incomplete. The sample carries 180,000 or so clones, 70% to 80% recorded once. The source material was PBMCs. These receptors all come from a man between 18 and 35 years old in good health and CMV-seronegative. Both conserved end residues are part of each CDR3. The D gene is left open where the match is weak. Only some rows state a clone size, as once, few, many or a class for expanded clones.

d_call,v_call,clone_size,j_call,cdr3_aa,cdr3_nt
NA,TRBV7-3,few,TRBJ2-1,CASSLDLGRDNEQFF,TGTGCCAGCAGCTTAGACCTAGGGCGGGACAATGAGCAGTTCTTC
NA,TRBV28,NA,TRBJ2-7,CASSRSSPPGMRSYEQYF,TGTGCCAGCAGTCGCTCCTCCCCCCCCGGGATGAGGAGCTACGAGCAGTACTTC
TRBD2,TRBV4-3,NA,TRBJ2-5,CASSQEAGRGETQYF,TGCGCCAGCAGCCAAGAGGCAGGGAGGGGAGAGACCCAGTACTTC
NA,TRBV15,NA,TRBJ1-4,CATSTGEPTVLHF,TGTGCCACCAGCACCGGTGAACCGACAGTCCTCCATTTT
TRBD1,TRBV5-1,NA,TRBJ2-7,CASSMDPGQGYEQYF,TGCGCCAGCAGCATGGATCCGGGACAGGGCTACGAGCAGTACTTC
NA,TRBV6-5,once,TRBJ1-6,CASLQQGSNSPLHF,TGTGCCAGCCTCCAACAGGGTAGTAATTCACCCCTCCACTTT
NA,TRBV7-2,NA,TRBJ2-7,CASSLFSGEQYF,TGTGCCAGCAGCTTGTTTTCGGGCGAGCAGTACTTC
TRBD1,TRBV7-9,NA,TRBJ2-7,CASSLGQGAIYEQYF,TGTGCCAGCAGCTTAGGGCAGGGGGCCATCTACGAGCAGTACTTC
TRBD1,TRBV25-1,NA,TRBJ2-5,CASSEWGDRGQQETQYF,TGTGCCAGCAGTGAATGGGGAGACAGGGGGCAGCAAGAGACCCAGTACTTC
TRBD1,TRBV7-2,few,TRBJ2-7,CASSLGQGRPYEQYF,TGTGCCAGCAGCTTAGGACAGGGCCGACCTTACGAGCAGTACTTC
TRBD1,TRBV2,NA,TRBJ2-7,CASSFTGVEQYF,TGTGCCAGCAGTTTTACAGGGGTTGAGCAGTACTTC
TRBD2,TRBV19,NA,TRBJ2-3,CASSISSGGAYTQYF,TGTGCCAGTAGTATATCTAGCGGGGGGGCCTATACGCAGTATTTT
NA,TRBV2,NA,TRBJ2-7,CASSYRDPRYEQYF,TGTGCCAGCAGCTACAGGGATCCCCGTTACGAGCAGTACTTC
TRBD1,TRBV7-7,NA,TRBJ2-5,CASSLRQGETQYF,TGTGCTAGCAGCTTACGACAGGGGGAGACCCAGTACTTC
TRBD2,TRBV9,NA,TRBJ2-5,CASSVGAGQETQYF,TGTGCCAGCAGCGTAGGAGCGGGGCAAGAGACCCAGTACTTC
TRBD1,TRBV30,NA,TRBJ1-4,CAWRDRGREKLFF,TGTGCCTGGAGGGACAGGGGGCGAGAAAAACTGTTTTTT
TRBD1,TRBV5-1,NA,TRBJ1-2,CASSAGTAQRVYGYTF,TGCGCCAGCAGCGCGGGGACAGCACAACGGGTCTATGGCTACACCTTC
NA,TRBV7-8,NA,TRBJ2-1,CASSSTSYNEQFF,TGTGCCAGCAGCTCGACTAGCTACAATGAGCAGTTCTTC
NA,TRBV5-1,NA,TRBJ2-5,CASSLGDSLGQETQYF,TGCGCCAGCAGCTTGGGGGACTCTCTAGGCCAAGAGACCCAGTACTTC
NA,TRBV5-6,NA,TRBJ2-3,CASSLFQGPRGTDTQYF,TGTGCCAGCAGCTTGTTCCAGGGGCCCAGGGGCACAGATACGCAGTATTTT
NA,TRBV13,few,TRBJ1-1,CASSDGGRAFF,TGTGCCAGCAGCGACGGGGGGCGAGCTTTCTTT
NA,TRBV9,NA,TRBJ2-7,CASSVGESSYEQYF,TGTGCCAGCAGCGTAGGCGAGAGCTCCTACGAGCAGTACTTC
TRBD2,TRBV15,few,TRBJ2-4,CATSNGGWRGGPNIQYF,TGTGCCACCAGCAACGGGGGATGGCGGGGGGGCCCAAACATTCAGTACTTC
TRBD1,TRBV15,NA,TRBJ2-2,CATSRGQGADTGELFF,TGTGCCACCAGCAGAGGTCAGGGGGCAGACACCGGGGAGCTGTTTTTT
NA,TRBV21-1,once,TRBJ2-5,CASSRKRVNQETQYF,TGTGCCAGCAGCAGAAAGAGGGTGAACCAAGAGACCCAGTACTTC
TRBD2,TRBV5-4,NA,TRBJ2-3,CASSSGGGTDTQYF,TGTGCCAGCAGCTCGGGGGGGGGCACAGATACGCAGTATTTT
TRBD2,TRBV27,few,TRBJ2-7,CASSFSPGGASEQYF,TGTGCCAGCAGTTTTTCCCCCGGGGGGGCCTCCGAGCAGTACTTC
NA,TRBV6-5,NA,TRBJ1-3,CASSYSRFSYENTIYF,TGTGCCAGCAGTTACTCCCGGTTTTCGTATGAAAACACCATATATTTT
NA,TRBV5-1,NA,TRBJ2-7,CASSSIGSGEQYF,TGCGCCAGCAGCTCCATCGGGTCGGGGGAGCAGTACTTC
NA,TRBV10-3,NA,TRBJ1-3,CAISDAGIGGSGNTIYF,TGTGCCATCAGTGATGCAGGGATCGGGGGCTCTGGAAACACCATATATTTT
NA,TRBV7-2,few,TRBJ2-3,CASSLDGETDTQYF,TGTGCCAGCAGCTTAGATGGGGAGACAGATACGCAGTATTTT
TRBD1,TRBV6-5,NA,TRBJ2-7,CASSYSQGVVYEQYF,TGTGCCAGCAGTTACTCCCAGGGGGTCGTCTACGAGCAGTACTTC
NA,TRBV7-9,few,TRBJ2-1,CASSPPPRSSSYNEQFF,TGTGCCAGCAGCCCCCCTCCGAGGAGTAGCTCCTACAATGAGCAGTTCTTC
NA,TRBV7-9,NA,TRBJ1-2,CSSSLKGGGAGYTF,TGTTCCAGCAGCTTAAAAGGGGGTGGGGCTGGCTACACCTTC
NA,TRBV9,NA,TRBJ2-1,CASSVGQGRSFYEQFF,TGTGCCAGCAGCGTAGGGCAAGGCAGGTCCTTTTATGAGCAGTTCTTC
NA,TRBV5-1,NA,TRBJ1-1,CASSPTGTNTEAFF,TGCGCCAGCAGCCCGACAGGTACGAACACTGAAGCTTTCTTT
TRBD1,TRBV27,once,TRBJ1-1,CASFRQGGTEAFF,TGTGCCAGCTTTCGACAGGGGGGGACTGAAGCTTTCTTT
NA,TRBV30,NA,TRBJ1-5,CAWSRGLDQPQHF,TGTGCCTGGAGTAGGGGCTTGGATCAGCCCCAGCATTTT
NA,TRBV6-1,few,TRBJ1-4,CASNDGPPHEKLFF,TGTGCCAGCAATGACGGTCCTCCACATGAAAAACTGTTTTTT
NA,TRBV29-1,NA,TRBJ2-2,CSVEQMNTGELFF,TGCAGCGTTGAGCAGATGAACACCGGGGAGCTGTTTTTT